The 7 T cell receptor beta chains below all came from one sample that was sequenced in a study of blood T cell repertoires in COVID-19. Assay used: immunoSEQ multiplex PCR; TCRdb lists only in-frame clones, some missing. The sample records some 250,000 clones, over 75% being singletons. Sequenced material: peripheral blood. The receptor set was obtained from a man aged 25-45 years who had recovered from COVID-19.

CDR3: CASSLQGGAYEQYF. The DNA for the CDR3 is TGTGCCAGCAGTTTACAGGGAGGGGCTTACGAGCAGTACTTC. The chain links TRBV27 to TRBJ2-7; 7 bases agree with TRBD2. Germline values: CDR1 MNHEY, CDR2 SMNVEV (reference sequence). The CDR3 has 14 residues. J was trimmed by 4 bases and V by 2 bases; bases with no gene match: 5.

The chain links TRBV19 to TRBJ1-5, with D tentatively TRBD1 (5 bases). The CDR3 loop spans 13 amino acids. CDR1 LNHDA and CDR2 SQIVND come from the germline V gene (reference sequence). V dropped 4 bases and J dropped 6 bases, with 10 bases sitting between them. For the CDR3, the DNA is TGTGCCAGTAGTACAGGGTTTGCTCAGCCCCAGCATTTT. Protein: CASSTGFAQPQHF. Complete variable domain (other parts from reference TRBV19 and TRBJ1-5): DGGITQSPKYLFRKEGQNVTLSCEQNLNHDAMYWYRQDPGQGLRLIYYSQIVNDFQKGDIAEGYSVSREKKESFPLTVTSAQKNPTAFYLCASSTGFAQPQHFGDGTRLSIL.

This clone was counted only a few times. The gene calls are TRBV7-2 and TRBJ1-1; D remains ambiguous. The CDR3 is 13 amino acids. Trimming stripped 6 bases from V and 5 bases from J, with 13 bases between. Germline CDR1 reads SGHTA; CDR2 reads FQGNSA. CDR3 protein: CASSLKPGTEAFF. The CDR3 region has the DNA TGTGCCAGCAGTTTAAAACCGGGGACTGAAGCTTTCTTT.

Here the CDR3 reads CATEGRDSLYGYTF. The CDR3 DNA sequence: TGTGCCACCGAAGGCCGGGACAGCCTTTATGGCTACACCTTC. The chain joins TRBV6-5 to TRBJ1-2, with TRBD1 identical over 7 bases. This CDR3 is 14 amino acids long. The germline gives CDR1 MNHEY, CDR2 SVGAGI. The trim removed 10 bases at V and 5 bases at J, leaving 13 bases unmatched.

This rearrangement joins TRBV5-1 to TRBJ1-1; 7 bases match TRBD1. Germline trimming cut 4 bases from V and 0 bases from J; bases unmatched to any gene: 3. Germline-derived CDR1 and CDR2 are SGHRS and YFSETQ. This CDR3 is 14 amino acids long. DNA of the CDR3: TGCGCCAGCAGCCCCGACAGGGTGAACACTGAAGCTTTCTTT. Its protein is CASSPDRVNTEAFF. The full variable domain, its missing parts supplied by reference TRBV5-1 and TRBJ1-1, is KAGVTQTPRYLIKTRGQQVTLSCSPISGHRSVSWYQQTPGQGLQFLFEYFSETQRNKGNFPGRFSGRQFSNSRSEMNVSTLELGDSALYLCASSPDRVNTEAFFGQGTRLTVV.

The V and J genes are TRBV2 and TRBJ1-2, with 9 bases lining up with TRBD1. Per the germline V gene, CDR1 is SNHLY and CDR2 is FYNNEI. This CDR3 region has 14 residues. The CDR3 DNA reads TGTTCAGTACCAACAGGGGGCGTCGTCTATGGCTACACCTTC. It encodes CSVPTGGVVYGYTF.

The chain carries TRBV4-1 and TRBJ2-1; 7 positions agree with TRBD1. V was clipped by 0 bases and J by 3 bases; unmatched bases: 2. This CDR3 has 15 residues. The germline gives CDR1 MGHRA, CDR2 YSYEKL. CDR3 protein: CASSQDGTDYNEQFF. CDR3 nucleotide sequence: TGCGCCAGCAGCCAAGATGGGACAGACTACAATGAGCAGTTCTTC.